This TCR beta chain was observed in a study of blood T cell repertoires in COVID-19. In the study overall: Nucleic acid was either cDNA or gDNA, and it came from T cells, B-cell-depleted T cells, or PBMCs.

Trimming shortened V by 6 bases and J by 5 bases, and 15 bases separated the two germline ends. Germline V gene data show CDR1 as KGHSH and CDR2 as LQKENI. The CDR3 runs 14 residues. How the authors handled the data: How many nucleated cells were present was estimated from reference gene primer amplification. Profiled with immunoSEQ multiplex PCR; TCRdb holds only in-frame clones, not every one. For V, J and clone size, that table is used; D and trimming come from the DNA. The repertoire holds a few hundred thousand clones, with about nine tenths as singletons. Sequencing was performed on peripheral blood. This sequence was found in a woman aged 45-59 years with acute or convalescent COVID-19. The chain recombines TRBV18 with TRBJ2-3, with a possible D match to TRBD2 (5 bases). The CDR3 loop reads CASSPFDYLDTQYF. CDR3 DNA: TGTGCCAGCTCCCCGTTCGACTACCTAGATACGCAGTATTTT.